A selection of T cell receptor beta chains follows, all from one sample in a study of human T cells and chemical hapten exposure. TCRdb called the RACE reads again in MiXCR, with one record for every CDR3 protein. The sample lists around 350,000 distinct CDR3 sequences; approximately 5.8% were seen once. Specimen: whole blood, collected in connection with sensitization to the hapten diphenylcyclopropenone (DPC). The source of these receptors is a woman under 30 with alopecia areata. Some clones in this sample may be carry-over from other donors' samples. Both conserved end residues are part of each CDR3.

v_gene: TRBV18
CDR3aa: CASSPAQVSDYGYTF

v_gene: TRBV12-3/TRBV12-4
CDR3aa: CASSGNTGGRTEAFF

v_gene: TRBV6-2/TRBV6-3
CDR3aa: CASSFDSGAGQPQHF

v_gene: TRBV29-1
CDR3aa: CSVELGTGGTEAFF

v_gene: TRBV20-1
CDR3aa: CSAEGQDDSPLHF

v_gene: TRBV9
CDR3aa: CASSVGGQGYEQYF

v_gene: TRBV7-9
CDR3aa: CASSQGEVQYF

v_gene: TRBV28
CDR3aa: CASSPGLASSYEQYF

v_gene: TRBV7-9
CDR3aa: CASSPGHGAETQYF

v_gene: TRBV3-1
CDR3aa: CASTGQGRNTIYF

v_gene: TRBV5-4
CDR3aa: CASSPDKSTDTQYF

v_gene: TRBV10-3
CDR3aa: CAISESGQMNTEAFF

v_gene: TRBV7-9
CDR3aa: CASSLGGRSSGNTIYF

v_gene: TRBV20-1
CDR3aa: CSAQPRPAGGPGTDTQYF

v_gene: TRBV2
CDR3aa: CTSSTQGREAEQYF

v_gene: TRBV29-1
CDR3aa: CSVVGGRSYEQYF

v_gene: TRBV14
CDR3aa: CASSPLTTNYGYTF

v_gene: TRBV7-3
CDR3aa: CASSPGDTDTQYF

v_gene: TRBV6-1
CDR3aa: CASSEAGRTSRPQHF

v_gene: TRBV25-1
CDR3aa: CASSESPYNEQFF

v_gene: TRBV12-3/TRBV12-4
CDR3aa: CASSSGTHLSGANVLTF

v_gene: TRBV4-3
CDR3aa: CASSQESANYGYTF

v_gene: TRBV5-6
CDR3aa: CASSFGRPNSPLHF

v_gene: TRBV5-1
CDR3aa: CASSSEGVDGYTF

v_gene: TRBV7-3
CDR3aa: CASSSRTGHGYTF

v_gene: TRBV7-2
CDR3aa: CASSPTWDRVALHF

v_gene: TRBV12-3/TRBV12-4
CDR3aa: CASSYRGDNEKLFF

v_gene: TRBV18
CDR3aa: CASSQGQIPPLHF

v_gene: TRBV3-1
CDR3aa: CASSQDGGADQETQYF

v_gene: TRBV7-3
CDR3aa: CASSLGSGYPNTGELFF

v_gene: TRBV24-1
CDR3aa: CATSPDRASNTGELFF

v_gene: TRBV12-3/TRBV12-4
CDR3aa: CASSLGQGGYEQYF

v_gene: TRBV2
CDR3aa: CASKKRTANEQFF

v_gene: TRBV28
CDR3aa: CASSPALAGFAQETQYF

v_gene: TRBV6-6
CDR3aa: CASSTPDKSFGSPLHF

v_gene: TRBV5-1
CDR3aa: CASSVGQGSYEQYF

v_gene: TRBV7-2
CDR3aa: CASSLDLNRGGEQFF

v_gene: TRBV4-3
CDR3aa: CASSQDVSGVNEKLFF

v_gene: TRBV20-1
CDR3aa: CSARSSSYEQYF

v_gene: TRBV25-1
CDR3aa: CASSGQALPLHF

v_gene: TRBV12-3/TRBV12-4
CDR3aa: CASSLNTDMQYF

v_gene: TRBV6-5
CDR3aa: CASSYDSSINQPQHF